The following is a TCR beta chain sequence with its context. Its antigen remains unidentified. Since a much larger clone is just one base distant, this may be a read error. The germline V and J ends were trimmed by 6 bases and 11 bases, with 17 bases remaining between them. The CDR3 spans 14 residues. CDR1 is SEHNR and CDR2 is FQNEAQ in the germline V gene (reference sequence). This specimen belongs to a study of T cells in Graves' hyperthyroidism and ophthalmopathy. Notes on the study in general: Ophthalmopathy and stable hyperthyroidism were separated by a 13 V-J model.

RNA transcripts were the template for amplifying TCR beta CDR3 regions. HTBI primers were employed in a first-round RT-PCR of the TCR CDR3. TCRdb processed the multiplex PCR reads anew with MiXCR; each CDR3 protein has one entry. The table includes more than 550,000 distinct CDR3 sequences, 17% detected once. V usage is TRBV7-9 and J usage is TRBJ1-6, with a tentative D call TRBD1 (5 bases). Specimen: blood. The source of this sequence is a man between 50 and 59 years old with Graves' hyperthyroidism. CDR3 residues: CASSPDARGPPLHF. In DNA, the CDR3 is TGTGCCAGCAGTCCGGACGCGAGGGGTCCACCCCTCCACTTT. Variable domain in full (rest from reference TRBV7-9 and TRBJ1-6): DTGVSQNPRHKITKRGQNVTFRCDPISEHNRLYWYRQTLGQGPEFLTYFQNEAQLEKSRLLSDRFSAERPKGSFSTLEIQRTEQGDSAMYLCASSPDARGPPLHFGNGTRLTVT.